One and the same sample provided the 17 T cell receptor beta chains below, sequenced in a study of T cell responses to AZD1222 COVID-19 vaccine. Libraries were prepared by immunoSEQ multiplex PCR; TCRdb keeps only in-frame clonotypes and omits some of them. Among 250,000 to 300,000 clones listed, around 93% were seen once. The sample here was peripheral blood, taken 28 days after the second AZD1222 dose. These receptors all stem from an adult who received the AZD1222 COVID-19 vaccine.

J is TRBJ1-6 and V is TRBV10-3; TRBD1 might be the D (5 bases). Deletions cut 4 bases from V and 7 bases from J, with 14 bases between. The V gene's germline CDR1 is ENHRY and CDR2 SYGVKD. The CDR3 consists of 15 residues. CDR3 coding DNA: TGTGCCATCAGTGCTAAGGGGTTGGGGAATTCACCCCTCCACTTT. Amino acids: CAISAKGLGNSPLHF.

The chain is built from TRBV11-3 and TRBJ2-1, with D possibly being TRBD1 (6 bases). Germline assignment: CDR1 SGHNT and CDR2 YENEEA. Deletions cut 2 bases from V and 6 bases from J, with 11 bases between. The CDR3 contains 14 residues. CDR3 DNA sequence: TGTGCCAGCAGCTTATACCAGGGGAGCAATGAGCAGTTCTTC. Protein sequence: CASSLYQGSNEQFF.

The CDR3 spells CASSPGGNQPQHF. In DNA form, the CDR3 reads TGTGCCAGCAGCCCGGGTGGGAATCAGCCCCAGCATTTT. The gene calls are TRBV3-1 (or the pseudogene TRBV3-2) and TRBJ1-5; D ambiguous. Trimming removed 4 bases from V and 4 bases from J, with 8 bases in between. The CDR3 is made up of 13 amino acids. The germline gives CDR1 LGHDT, CDR2 YNNKEL (reference sequence).

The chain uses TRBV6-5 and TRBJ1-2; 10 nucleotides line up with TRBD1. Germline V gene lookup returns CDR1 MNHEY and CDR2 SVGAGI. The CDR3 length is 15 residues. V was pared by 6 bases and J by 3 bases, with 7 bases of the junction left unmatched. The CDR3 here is CASSVQGTGDYGYTF. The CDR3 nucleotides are TGTGCCAGCAGCGTGCAGGGGACAGGGGACTATGGCTACACCTTC.

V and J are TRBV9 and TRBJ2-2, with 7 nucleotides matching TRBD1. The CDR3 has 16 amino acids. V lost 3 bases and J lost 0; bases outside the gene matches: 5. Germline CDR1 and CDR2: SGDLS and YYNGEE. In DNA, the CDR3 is TGTGCCAGCAGCGCCGGACAGGCCCCGAACACCGGGGAGCTGTTTTTT. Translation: CASSAGQAPNTGELFF. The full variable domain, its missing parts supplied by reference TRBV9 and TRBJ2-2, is DSGVTQTPKHLITATGQRVTLRCSPRSGDLSVYWYQQSLDQGLQFLIQYYNGEERAKGNILERFSAQQFPDLHSELNLSSLELGDSALYFCASSAGQAPNTGELFFGEGSRLTVL.

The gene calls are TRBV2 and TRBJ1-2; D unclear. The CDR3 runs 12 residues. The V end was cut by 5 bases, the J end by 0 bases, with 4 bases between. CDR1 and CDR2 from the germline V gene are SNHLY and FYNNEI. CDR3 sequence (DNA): TGTGCCAGCAGTTACTCTAACTATGGCTACACCTTC. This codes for CASSYSNYGYTF.

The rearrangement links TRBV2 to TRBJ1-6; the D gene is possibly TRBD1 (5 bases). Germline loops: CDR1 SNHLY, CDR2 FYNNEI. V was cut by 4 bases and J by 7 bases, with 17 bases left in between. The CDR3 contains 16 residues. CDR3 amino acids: CASSGNGAWGNSPLHF. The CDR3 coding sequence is TGTGCCAGCAGTGGGAACGGGGCGTGGGGGAATTCACCCCTCCACTTT.

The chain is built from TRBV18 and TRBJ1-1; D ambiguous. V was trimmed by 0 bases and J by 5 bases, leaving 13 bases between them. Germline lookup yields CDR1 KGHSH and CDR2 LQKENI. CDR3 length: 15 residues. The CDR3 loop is CASSPPLRELTEAFF. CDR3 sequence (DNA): TGTGCCAGCTCACCACCACTGAGGGAATTGACTGAAGCTTTCTTT.

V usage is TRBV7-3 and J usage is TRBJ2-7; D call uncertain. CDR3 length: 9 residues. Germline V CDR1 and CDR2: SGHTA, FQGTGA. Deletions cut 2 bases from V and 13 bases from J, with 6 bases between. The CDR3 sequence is CASSLYLYF. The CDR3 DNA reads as TGTGCCAGCAGCTTATACCTCTACTTC.

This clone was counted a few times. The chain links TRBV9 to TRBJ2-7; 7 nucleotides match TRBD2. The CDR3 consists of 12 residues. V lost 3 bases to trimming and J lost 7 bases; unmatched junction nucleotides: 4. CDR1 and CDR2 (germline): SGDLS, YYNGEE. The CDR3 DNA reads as TGTGCCAGCAGCGCCGGAGCGGGAGAGCAGTACTTC. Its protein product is CASSAGAGEQYF.

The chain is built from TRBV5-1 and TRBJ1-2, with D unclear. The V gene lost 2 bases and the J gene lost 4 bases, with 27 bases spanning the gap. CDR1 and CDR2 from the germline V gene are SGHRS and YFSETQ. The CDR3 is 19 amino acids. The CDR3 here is CASSFRDNHGRYSVYGYTF. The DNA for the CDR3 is TGCGCCAGCAGCTTCCGGGATAACCATGGACGCTATTCGGTCTATGGCTACACCTTC.

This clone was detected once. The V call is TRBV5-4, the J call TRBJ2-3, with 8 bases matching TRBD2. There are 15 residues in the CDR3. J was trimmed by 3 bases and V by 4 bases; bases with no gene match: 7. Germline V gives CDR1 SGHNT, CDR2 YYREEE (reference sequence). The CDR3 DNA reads TGTGCCAGCAGCCCGGGAGGGGGAGAGACAGATACGCAGTATTTT. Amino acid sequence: CASSPGGGETDTQYF.

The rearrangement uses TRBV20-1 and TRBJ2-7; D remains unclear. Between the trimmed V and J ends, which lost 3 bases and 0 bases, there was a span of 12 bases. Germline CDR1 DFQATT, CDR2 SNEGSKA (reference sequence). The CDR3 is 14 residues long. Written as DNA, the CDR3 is TGCAGTGCTAGTAGCAGCAGGAGCTCCTACGAGCAGTACTTC. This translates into CSASSSRSSYEQYF.

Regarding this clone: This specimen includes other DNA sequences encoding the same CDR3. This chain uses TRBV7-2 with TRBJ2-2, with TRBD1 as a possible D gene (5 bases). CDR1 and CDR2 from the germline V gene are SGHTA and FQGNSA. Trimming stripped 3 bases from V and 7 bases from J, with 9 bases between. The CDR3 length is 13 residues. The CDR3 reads CASSFRQSGELFF. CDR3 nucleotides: TGTGCCAGCAGCTTTCGACAGAGCGGGGAGCTGTTTTTT.

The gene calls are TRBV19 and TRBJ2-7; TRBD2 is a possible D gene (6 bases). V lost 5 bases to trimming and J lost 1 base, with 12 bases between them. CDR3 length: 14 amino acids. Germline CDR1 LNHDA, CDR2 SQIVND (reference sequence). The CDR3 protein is CASSPWGDSYEQYF. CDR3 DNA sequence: TGTGCCAGTAGTCCTTGGGGGGATTCCTACGAGCAGTACTTC.

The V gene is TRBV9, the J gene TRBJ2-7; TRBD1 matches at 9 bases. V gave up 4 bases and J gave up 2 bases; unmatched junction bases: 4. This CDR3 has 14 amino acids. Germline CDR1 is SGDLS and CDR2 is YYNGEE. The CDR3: CASSPDRGAYEQYF. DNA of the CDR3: TGTGCCAGCAGCCCTGACAGGGGGGCCTACGAGCAGTACTTC.

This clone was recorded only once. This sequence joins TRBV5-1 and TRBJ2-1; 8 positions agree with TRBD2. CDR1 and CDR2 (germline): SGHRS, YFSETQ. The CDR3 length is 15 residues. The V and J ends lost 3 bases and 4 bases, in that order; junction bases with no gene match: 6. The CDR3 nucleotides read TGCGCCAGCAGCTCCAGGACTAGCAGTTACAATGAGCAGTTCTTC. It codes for CASSSRTSSYNEQFF.